A selection of T cell receptor beta chains follows, all from one sample in a study of control samples from healthy donors and cancer patients. This table comes from immunoSEQ multiplex PCR, and its TCRdb copy is limited to in-frame clones, with some not included. The data hold 190,000 or so clones, with approximately 95% observed a single time. Sequencing input: blood. Receptors were obtained from a man aged 18 to 29 in good health. Both conserved end residues are part of each CDR3. The D gene is left open where the match is weak. Part of the rows lack a size; the others show once, few, many or a class for expanded clones.

V gene	D gene	clone size	J gene	CDR3 protein	CDR3 DNA
TRBV11-1	.	.	TRBJ2-5	CASSLVYMRTQYF	TGTGCCAGCAGCTTAGTATACATGAGAACCCAGTACTTC
TRBV10-3	.	.	TRBJ1-3	CAGRAGNSGNTIYF	TGTGCCGGCCGCGCGGGTAACTCTGGAAACACCATATATTTT
TRBV6-7	.	.	TRBJ1-6	CASSYRSSGLDNSPLHF	TGTGCCAGCAGTTACAGATCTTCAGGGTTGGATAATTCACCCCTCCACTTT
TRBV7-3	.	.	TRBJ1-6	CASSLRPQGGAGWKRNSPLHF	TGTGCCAGCAGCTTAAGGCCGCAGGGCGGGGCAGGGTGGAAAAGAAATTCACCCCTCCACTTT
TRBV6-4	.	.	TRBJ2-3	CASSDSDTDTQYF	TGTGCCAGCAGTGACTCTGACACAGATACGCAGTATTTT
TRBV6-5	TRBD1	.	TRBJ1-2	CASSFQGDYGHTF	TGTGCCAGCAGTTTTCAGGGGGACTATGGCCACACCTTC
TRBV6-5	.	.	TRBJ1-2	CASSYSKIGGNYGYTF	TGTGCCAGCAGTTACTCGAAGATTGGTGGGAACTATGGCTACACCTTC
TRBV28	.	.	TRBJ2-7	CASSFGQVGSYEQYF	TGTGCCAGCAGTTTTGGCCAGGTTGGCTCCTACGAGCAGTACTTC
TRBV28	.	.	TRBJ2-7	CASSFSWTAKYEQYF	TGTGCCAGCAGTTTCTCCTGGACAGCTAAATACGAGCAGTACTTC
TRBV27	TRBD1	.	TRBJ2-7	CASRLAGTGIYEQYF	TGTGCCAGCAGGCTGGCCGGGACAGGTATTTACGAGCAGTACTTC
TRBV6-5	TRBD1	.	TRBJ2-7	CASSFRDRDEQYF	TGTGCCAGCAGTTTCAGGGACAGGGACGAGCAGTACTTC
TRBV18	.	.	TRBJ2-1	CASSPPSRASDNEQFF	TGTGCCAGCTCACCACCGAGTAGGGCGTCGGACAATGAGCAGTTCTTC
TRBV30	.	.	TRBJ2-1	CAWSVMGNEQFF	TGTGCCTGGAGTGTAATGGGAAATGAGCAGTTCTTC
TRBV11-2	TRBD2	.	TRBJ2-3	CASSRRLAGADTQYF	TGTGCCAGCAGCCGAAGACTAGCGGGGGCAGATACGCAGTATTTT
TRBV6-2/TRBV6-3	.	.	TRBJ2-1	CASSYFGYNEQFF	TGTGCCAGCAGTTACTTCGGATACAATGAGCAGTTCTTC
TRBV10-1	.	.	TRBJ1-1	CASSESIITEAFF	TGCGCCAGCAGTGAGTCCATCATCACTGAAGCTTTCTTT
TRBV7-2	.	.	TRBJ1-2	CASSLDWSRKGYGYTF	TGTGCCAGCAGCTTAGATTGGTCGCGGAAGGGCTATGGCTACACCTTC
TRBV19	TRBD1	.	TRBJ1-2	CASSIRGQGAWYGYTF	TGTGCCAGTAGTATCAGAGGACAGGGGGCGTGGTATGGCTACACCTTC
TRBV29-1	.	.	TRBJ1-1	CSVGRGNTEAFF	TGCAGCGTTGGAAGGGGGAACACTGAAGCTTTCTTT
TRBV2	.	once	TRBJ1-3	CASTPTGGAGNTIYF	TGTGCCAGCACCCCAACGGGGGGAGCCGGAAACACCATATATTTT
TRBV18	.	few	TRBJ1-6	CASSPPTGAGSPLHF	TGTGCCAGCTCACCACCGACGGGAGCAGGTTCACCCCTCCACTTT
TRBV18	.	.	TRBJ2-2	CASSLQGANTGELFF	TGTGCCAGCTCACTACAGGGTGCGAACACCGGGGAGCTGTTTTTT
TRBV25-1	TRBD1	.	TRBJ2-3	CASSDTGDTDTQYF	TGTGCCAGCAGCGATACAGGGGACACAGATACGCAGTATTTT
TRBV2	TRBD1	.	TRBJ1-2	CASSLGQGATNYGYTF	TGTGCCAGCAGTCTGGGACAGGGGGCCACTAACTATGGCTACACCTTC
TRBV20-1	.	.	TRBJ1-4	CSVGQNEKLFF	TGCAGTGTAGGGCAGAATGAAAAACTGTTTTTT
TRBV2	.	.	TRBJ1-5	CASNEGAWTNQPQHF	TGTGCCAGCAACGAAGGGGCTTGGACAAATCAGCCCCAGCATTTT
TRBV29-1	.	.	TRBJ2-7	CSVEDDRNEGVSSYEQYF	TGCAGCGTTGAAGACGACAGGAACGAAGGAGTATCTTCCTACGAGCAGTACTTC
TRBV18	.	.	TRBJ2-1	CASSAGLYNEQFF	TGTGCCAGCTCGGCCGGGCTTTACAATGAGCAGTTCTTC
TRBV19	TRBD1	once	TRBJ1-5	CASRGQGAEQPQHF	TGTGCCAGTAGGGGACAGGGGGCTGAACAGCCCCAGCATTTT
TRBV7-2	.	.	TRBJ1-2	CASSLVHRFNYGYTF	TGTGCCAGCAGCTTAGTTCACAGATTTAACTATGGCTACACCTTC
TRBV29-1	.	.	TRBJ1-2	CSVDWGYTF	TGCAGCGTTGATTGGGGCTACACCTTC
TRBV7-9	TRBD1	once	TRBJ1-2	CASRGKGAHYGYTF	TGTGCCAGCAGGGGTAAGGGGGCGCACTATGGCTACACCTTC
TRBV14	TRBD2	.	TRBJ2-1	CASSRTSQTSEQFF	TGTGCCAGCAGCCGGACTAGCCAGACGAGTGAGCAGTTCTTC
TRBV5-8	TRBD2	.	TRBJ2-7	CASSFSGNRPGEQYF	TGTGCCAGCAGCTTTAGCGGGAACCGGCCAGGCGAGCAGTACTTC
TRBV11-3	TRBD2	.	TRBJ2-5	CASSPRASTSEQETQYF	TGTGCCAGCAGCCCTCGGGCGAGTACTAGCGAGCAAGAGACCCAGTACTTC
TRBV18	TRBD1	.	TRBJ1-1	CASSNYRGNTEAFF	TGTGCCAGCTCAAACTACAGGGGAAACACTGAAGCTTTCTTT
TRBV14	.	once	TRBJ1-1	CASSQSTNTEAFF	TGTGCCAGCAGCCAGTCCACCAACACTGAAGCTTTCTTT
TRBV6-5	.	.	TRBJ1-2	CASSYNGRGGGYTF	TGTGCCAGCAGTTATAATGGCAGGGGAGGCGGCTACACCTTC
TRBV9	TRBD1	.	TRBJ1-3	CASSVRGTGTGNTIYF	TGTGCCAGCAGCGTAAGAGGGACAGGTACTGGAAACACCATATATTTT
TRBV6-4	TRBD2	.	TRBJ2-2	CASSRGDTGELFF	TGTGCCAGCAGCCGGGGGGACACCGGGGAGCTGTTTTTT
TRBV5-1	.	.	TRBJ1-2	CASSLGVVQARGYTF	TGCGCCAGCAGCTTGGGGGTGGTACAGGCGCGGGGCTACACCTTC
TRBV4-2	.	.	TRBJ1-1	CASSQGVTEAFF	TGTGCCAGCAGCCAAGGGGTCACTGAAGCTTTCTTT
TRBV12-3/TRBV12-4	.	.	TRBJ2-1	CASSPEYNEQFF	TGTGCCAGCAGTCCAGAATACAATGAGCAGTTCTTC
TRBV10-3	.	.	TRBJ2-3	CATRVSSTDTQYF	TGTGCCACCAGGGTCTCTAGCACAGATACGCAGTATTTT
TRBV6-5	TRBD1	.	TRBJ1-5	CASTPSGTGGQPQHF	TGTGCCAGCACTCCCTCCGGGACAGGTGGTCAGCCCCAGCATTTT
TRBV5-1	.	.	TRBJ2-3	CASSLGAGTPSTTDTQYF	TGCGCCAGCAGCTTGGGAGCCGGGACACCGAGTACCACAGATACGCAGTATTTT
TRBV19	.	.	TRBJ1-5	CASSTAGLNQPQHF	TGTGCCAGTAGCACTGCGGGGCTCAATCAGCCCCAGCATTTT
TRBV6-1	TRBD2	.	TRBJ2-1	CASSEGLANNNEQFF	TGTGCCAGCAGTGAGGGACTAGCGAACAACAATGAGCAGTTCTTC
TRBV5-1	TRBD2	.	TRBJ2-3	CASSPRSGGATDTQYF	TGCGCCAGCAGCCCCAGGAGCGGGGGGGCCACAGATACGCAGTATTTT
TRBV30	.	.	TRBJ1-1	CAWSGPGRVGEAFF	TGTGCCTGGAGTGGGCCAGGGAGGGTTGGTGAAGCTTTCTTT
TRBV6-5	.	.	TRBJ1-2	CASSSQPSTNYGYTF	TGTGCCAGCAGCAGCCAGCCGTCCACTAACTATGGCTACACCTTC
TRBV11-3	.	.	TRBJ2-5	CASSLRPETQYF	TGTGCCAGCAGCTTACGGCCCGAGACCCAGTACTTC
TRBV4-1	.	.	TRBJ2-4	CASSQDFLGRENIQYF	TGCGCCAGCAGCCAAGATTTTCTAGGGCGGGAAAACATTCAGTACTTC